This T cell receptor beta chain was sequenced for a study of T cells in Graves' hyperthyroidism and ophthalmopathy. At the level of the study: At the time of initial diagnosis and before any treatment, peripheral blood was collected.

Researchers took RNA transcripts and amplified the TCR beta CDR3 regions from them. RT-PCR in the first round (using the HTBI primer set) targeted the TCR CDR3. MiXCR, applied by TCRdb to the multiplex PCR reads, yields one record per CDR3 protein. The sample includes 650,000 to 750,000 distinct CDR3 sequences, 14% of them seen just once. The germline V gene has CDR1 SEHNR and CDR2 FQNEAQ (reference sequence). V shed 6 bases and J shed 5 bases, with 16 bases lying between them. This CDR3 is built from 14 residues. This sequence was found in a woman between 18 and 30 years old with Graves' hyperthyroidism. The chain recombines TRBV7-9 with TRBJ2-5; D may be TRBD1 (5 bases). Material for sequencing was blood. This CDR3 is CASSIGVLEETQYF. The CDR3 region has the DNA TGTGCCAGCAGTATAGGGGTGCTGGAGGAGACCCAGTACTTC.